The 16 T cell receptor beta chains given below trace back to one sample, sequenced in a study of cytomegalovirus exposure and HLA in healthy donors (TCRdb year 2017). To prepare the library, the immunoSEQ multiplex PCR assay was applied. The multiplex PCR relied on a mix of 60 forward primers for TCR Vbeta segments and 13 reverse primers for TCR Jbeta segments. TCRdb took over this immuneACCESS table, retaining in-frame rearrangements with V and J assigned. Such tables are incomplete; in checked studies, under half of the missing clones stem from an unresolved V gene, and the remainder is unexplained. The table for this sample lists fewer than 150,000 clones; around 77% of them were counted only once. The leading ten clones occupy 2% of the sample. Sequences were obtained from PBMCs. The receptors derive from a man aged 25-45 years in good health and CMV-seronegative.

Points on this clone: At one boundary the junction diverges from the germline segment, which might be a read error. The chain has TRBV7-7 and TRBJ2-5, with TRBD1 matching over 10 bases. Germline V gene lookup returns CDR1 SSHAT and CDR2 FNYEAQ (reference sequence). This CDR3 has 15 amino acids. The CDR3 region is CASSGDRGMRKTQYF. The CDR3 DNA sequence: TGTGCTAGCAGCGGGGACAGGGGTATGAGGAAGACCCAGTACTTC.

The J gene is TRBJ2-7, the V gene TRBV9; 11 bases agree with TRBD2. J gave up 4 bases and V 3 bases, and 3 bases lay outside the gene matches. The length of the CDR3 is 14 residues. CDR1 is SGDLS and CDR2 is YYNGEE in the germline V gene. CDR3 region: CASSAGTSGYEQYF. CDR3 in DNA: TGTGCCAGCAGCGCCGGGACTAGCGGATACGAGCAGTACTTC.

CDR3 bases: TGTGCCACCCGGGGTTACTACGAGCAGTACTTC. It encodes CATRGYYEQYF. The genes are TRBV6-5 and TRBJ2-7, with D possibly TRBD2 on 5 matching bases. Germline values: CDR1 MNHEY, CDR2 SVGAGI. Trimming took off 10 bases at V and 3 bases at J, with 10 bases between the two ends. This CDR3 contains 11 residues.

This chain connects TRBV27 to TRBJ2-7, with 7 nucleotides matching TRBD1. Trimming removed 8 bases from V and 4 bases from J; junction bases left unmatched: 8. Germline CDR1 is MNHEY and CDR2 is SMNVEV (reference sequence). This CDR3 region has 13 residues. CDR3 sequence reads: CASSRMTGYEQYF. CDR3 DNA sequence: TGTGCCAGCTCTCGCATGACAGGGTACGAGCAGTACTTC.

J is TRBJ2-7 and V is TRBV5-4; the match to TRBD2 covers 11 bases. J gave up 5 bases and V 5 bases, and 9 bases lay outside the gene matches. Per germline, CDR1 SGHNT and CDR2 YYREEE (reference sequence). The CDR3 contains 15 residues. The CDR3 DNA reads TGTGCCAGCAGAGCCGGGACTAGCGGCGAGAACGAGCAGTACTTC. Translating it yields CASRAGTSGENEQYF. The whole variable domain, remainder taken from reference TRBV5-4 and TRBJ2-7, is ETGVTQSPTHLIKTRGQQVTLRCSSQSGHNTVSWYQQALGQGPQFIFQYYREEENGRGNFPPRFSGLQFPNYSSELNVNALELDDSALYLCASRAGTSGENEQYFGPGTRLTVT.

This clone has only one observation. The V call is TRBV12-5, the J call TRBJ2-2; 9 bases fit TRBD1. The CDR3 is made up of 13 amino acids. Germline-derived CDR1 and CDR2 are LGHNT and FRNRAP. J lost 7 bases, V lost 9 bases, and 6 bases had no gene match. The CDR3 DNA follows: TGTGCTAGGACAGGGGGAGAACACGGGGAGCTGTTTTTT. This gives the protein CARTGGEHGELFF.

V is TRBV19 and J is TRBJ2-2; D is unresolved. The CDR3 has 12 amino acids. Germline V gene lookup returns CDR1 LNHDA and CDR2 SQIVND (reference sequence). The germline V and J ends were trimmed by 4 bases and 3 bases, with 3 bases remaining between them. CDR3 nucleotides: TGTGCCAGTAGTACTCACACCGGGGAGCTGTTTTTT. This codes for CASSTHTGELFF.

The chain links TRBV28 to TRBJ2-7, with D possibly being TRBD2 (5 bases). Trimming left V 6 bases short and J 4 bases short, with 19 bases between. CDR1 is MDHEN and CDR2 is SYDVKM in the germline V gene. The CDR3 runs to 15 residues. The CDR3 region is CASSPGSIDVYEQYF. The DNA of the CDR3 is TGTGCCAGCAGCCCGGGGAGTATTGATGTGTACGAGCAGTACTTC. The complete variable domain, with remaining parts taken from reference TRBV28 and TRBJ2-7, reads DVKVTQSSRYLVKRTGEKVFLECVQDMDHENMFWYRQDPGLGLRLIYFSYDVKMKEKGDIPEGYSVSREKKERFSLILESASTNQTSMYLCASSPGSIDVYEQYFGPGTRLTVT.

The genes are TRBV4-1 and TRBJ2-2; D is uncertain. CDR1 MGHRA and CDR2 YSYEKL come from the germline V gene. The length of the CDR3 is 14 residues. Deletions cut 0 bases from V and 4 bases from J, with 6 bases between. The CDR3 loop reads CASSQERSTGELFF. Written as DNA, the CDR3 is TGCGCCAGCAGCCAAGAACGGTCCACCGGGGAGCTGTTTTTT.

V usage is TRBV10-2 and J usage is TRBJ1-2; 9 bases are a match to TRBD1. The J segment lost 5 bases and the V segment lost 7 bases, leaving 14 bases of the junction unmatched. The germline gives CDR1 WSHSY, CDR2 SAAADI. The CDR3 length is 16 residues. The CDR3 region is CASNAGTGGKWYGYTF. As DNA, the CDR3 is TGCGCCAGCAACGCCGGCACAGGGGGCAAATGGTATGGCTACACCTTC.

This sequence joins TRBV5-1 and TRBJ2-5, with 11 bases lining up with TRBD1. Germline V gives CDR1 SGHRS, CDR2 YFSETQ. This CDR3 spans 16 amino acids. V dropped 7 bases and J dropped 6; count of bases not matched to a gene: 14. CDR3 in DNA: TGCGCCAGCTCCGAGCAGCCGGGACAGGGGGAAAAGACCCAGTACTTC. Protein product: CASSEQPGQGEKTQYF.

The chain combines TRBV2 with TRBJ2-7, with a tentative D call TRBD1 (6 bases). Germline assignment: CDR1 SNHLY and CDR2 FYNNEI. The CDR3 contains 17 residues. The V and J ends lost 5 bases and 5 bases respectively, with 25 bases between them. The CDR3 is CASSPLVRARGDDEQYF. The CDR3 nucleotides read TGTGCCAGCAGTCCCCTAGTGAGGGCCAGGGGCGATGACGAGCAGTACTTC.

This rearrangement joins TRBV4-1 to TRBJ2-3; tentatively, D is TRBD1 (6 bases). Trimming pared 0 bases from V and 2 bases from J, leaving 15 bases between. The CDR3 consists of 17 residues. Per the germline V gene, CDR1 is MGHRA and CDR2 is YSYEKL. The CDR3 coding sequence is TGCGCCAGCAGCCAAGATGGGCAGGGGCAATCCACAGATACGCAGTATTTT. Its translation is CASSQDGQGQSTDTQYF.

The chain couples TRBV2 to TRBJ2-1; tentative D call: TRBD1 (5 bases). This CDR3 is 14 amino acids long. Germline loops: CDR1 SNHLY, CDR2 FYNNEI. V lost 4 bases and J 7 bases, leaving 14 bases between the germline ends. The CDR3 DNA sequence: TGTGCCAGCAGTGTGTCAGGGCCGGTGAATGAGCAGTTCTTC. It codes for CASSVSGPVNEQFF.

The chain has TRBV5-6 and TRBJ2-1; D perhaps matches TRBD2 (6 bases). The CDR3 sequence is 13 residues long. V lost 2 bases and J lost 7, with 10 bases in between. CDR1 and CDR2 (germline): SGHDT, YYEEEE. In DNA, the CDR3 is TGTGCCAGCAGCTTCCCCGGGAGTAATGAGCAGTTCTTC. Translation gives CASSFPGSNEQFF.

DNA for the CDR3: TGTGCCAGCAGCCCAAGGGACAGGAGCCGGAGGGCTAGCGGCATCACCTACGAGCAGTACTTC. Its translation: CASSPRDRSRRASGITYEQYF. This chain joins TRBV13 and TRBJ2-7, with D possibly TRBD1 on 8 matching bases. The V gene lost 5 bases and the J gene lost 2 bases, with 34 bases spanning the gap. The CDR3 spans 21 residues. In germline, CDR1 is PRHDT, CDR2 FYEKMQ (reference sequence).